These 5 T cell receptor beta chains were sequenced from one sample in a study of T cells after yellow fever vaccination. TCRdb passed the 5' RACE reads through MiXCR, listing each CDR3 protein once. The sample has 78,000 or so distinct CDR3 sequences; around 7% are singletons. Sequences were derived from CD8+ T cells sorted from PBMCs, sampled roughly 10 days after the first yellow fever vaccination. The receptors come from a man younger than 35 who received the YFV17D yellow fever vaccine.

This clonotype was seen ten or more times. CDR3 sequence (DNA): TGTGCCAGCAGCCAAGAGACAGGCTCCTACGAGCAGTACTTC. It encodes CASSQETGSYEQYF. V and J are TRBV5-8 and TRBJ2-7; perhaps TRBD1 as D (6 bases). Germline assignment: CDR1 SGHTS and CDR2 YDEGEE. This CDR3 comprises 14 residues. Trimming pared 4 bases from V and 0 bases from J, leaving 11 bases between.

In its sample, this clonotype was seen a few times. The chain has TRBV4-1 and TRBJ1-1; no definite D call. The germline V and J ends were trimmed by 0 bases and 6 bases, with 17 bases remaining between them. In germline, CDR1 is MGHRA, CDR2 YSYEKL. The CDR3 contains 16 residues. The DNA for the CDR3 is TGCGCCAGCAGCCAAGATCTTGGAATCATACCCGCTGAAGCTTTCTTT. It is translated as CASSQDLGIIPAEAFF.

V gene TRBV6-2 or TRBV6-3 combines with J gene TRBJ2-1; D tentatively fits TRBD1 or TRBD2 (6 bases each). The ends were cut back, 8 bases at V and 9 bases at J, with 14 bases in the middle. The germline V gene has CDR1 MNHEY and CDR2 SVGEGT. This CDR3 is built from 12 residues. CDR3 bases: TGTGCCAGCGGTTTATGGGGGGCTGAGCAGTTCTTC. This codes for CASGLWGAEQFF.

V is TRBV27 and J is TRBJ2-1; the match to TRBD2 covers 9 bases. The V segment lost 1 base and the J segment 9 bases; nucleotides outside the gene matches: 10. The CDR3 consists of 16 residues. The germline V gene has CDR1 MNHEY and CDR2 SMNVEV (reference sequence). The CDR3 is CASSLLVAGGPPEQFF. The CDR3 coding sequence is TGTGCCAGCAGTTTATTAGTGGCGGGGGGGCCTCCTGAGCAGTTCTTC.

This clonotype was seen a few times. The chain's CDR3 is CASSSSGGVTDTQYF. The CDR3 DNA sequence: TGTGCCAGCAGCAGTAGCGGGGGAGTCACAGATACGCAGTATTTT. V gene TRBV7-8 combines with J gene TRBJ2-3, with TRBD2 identical over 9 bases. Germline loops: CDR1 SGHVS, CDR2 FQNEAQ. This CDR3 is 15 amino acids long. V lost 5 bases and J lost 2; bases outside the gene matches: 5.